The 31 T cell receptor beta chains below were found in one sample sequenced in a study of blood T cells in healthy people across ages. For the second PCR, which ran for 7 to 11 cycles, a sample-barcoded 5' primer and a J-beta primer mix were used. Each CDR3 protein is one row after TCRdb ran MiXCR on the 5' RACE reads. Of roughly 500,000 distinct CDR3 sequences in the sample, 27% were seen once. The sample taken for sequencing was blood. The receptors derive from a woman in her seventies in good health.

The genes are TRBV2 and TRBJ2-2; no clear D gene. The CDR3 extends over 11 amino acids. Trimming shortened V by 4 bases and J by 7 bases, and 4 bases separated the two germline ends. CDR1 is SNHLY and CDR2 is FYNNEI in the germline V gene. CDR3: CASSGDGELFF. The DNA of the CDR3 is TGTGCCAGCAGTGGGGACGGGGAGCTGTTTTTT.

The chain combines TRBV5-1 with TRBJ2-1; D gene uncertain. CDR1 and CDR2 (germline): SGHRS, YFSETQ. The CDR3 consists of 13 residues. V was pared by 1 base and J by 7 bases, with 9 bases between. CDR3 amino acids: CASSLRARNEQFF. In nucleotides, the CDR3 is TGCGCCAGCAGCTTGCGGGCGAGGAATGAGCAGTTCTTC.

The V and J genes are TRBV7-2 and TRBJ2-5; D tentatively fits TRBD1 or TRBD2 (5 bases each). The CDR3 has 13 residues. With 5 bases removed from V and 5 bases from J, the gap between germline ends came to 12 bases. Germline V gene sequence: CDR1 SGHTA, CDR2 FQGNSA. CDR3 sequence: CASSVLGAETQYF. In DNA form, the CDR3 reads TGTGCCAGCAGCGTTCTCGGGGCGGAGACCCAGTACTTC.

CDR3: CASSSRTDYDGYTF. The DNA for the CDR3 is TGTGCCAGCAGCAGCAGGACGGATTACGATGGCTACACCTTC. V and J are TRBV7-9 and TRBJ1-2; D gene unclear. Germline CDR1 reads SEHNR; CDR2 reads FQNEAQ (reference sequence). The CDR3 spans 14 residues. The V and J ends lost 5 bases and 6 bases respectively, with 16 bases between them. The variable domain in full, with the rest retrieved from reference TRBV7-9 and TRBJ1-2, is DTGVSQNPRHKITKRGQNVTFRCDPISEHNRLYWYRQTLGQGPEFLTYFQNEAQLEKSRLLSDRFSAERPKGSFSTLEIQRTEQGDSAMYLCASSSRTDYDGYTFGSGTRLTVV.

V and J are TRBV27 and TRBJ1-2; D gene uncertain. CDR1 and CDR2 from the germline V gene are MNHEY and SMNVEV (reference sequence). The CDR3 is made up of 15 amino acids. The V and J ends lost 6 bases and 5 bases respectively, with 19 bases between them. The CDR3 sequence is CASSPALRGGYGYTF. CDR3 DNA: TGTGCCAGCAGCCCAGCCCTACGGGGAGGGTATGGCTACACCTTC.

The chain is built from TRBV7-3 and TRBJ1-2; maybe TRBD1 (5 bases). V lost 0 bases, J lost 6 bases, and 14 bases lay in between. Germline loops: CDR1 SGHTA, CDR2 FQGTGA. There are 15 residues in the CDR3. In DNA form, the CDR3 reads TGTGCCAGCAGCTTAACGTCGGCAGGGTCGGATGGCTACACCTTC. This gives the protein CASSLTSAGSDGYTF. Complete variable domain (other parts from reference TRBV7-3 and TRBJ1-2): GAGVSQTPSNKVTEKGKYVELRCDPISGHTALYWYRQSLGQGPEFLIYFQGTGAADDSGLPNDRFFAVRPEGSVSTLKIQRTERGDSAVYLCASSLTSAGSDGYTFGSGTRLTVV.

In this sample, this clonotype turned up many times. DNA of the CDR3: TGTGCCAGCATGCCACAGGGAGCGGTAGAGACCCAGTACTTC. The encoded protein is CASMPQGAVETQYF. This chain uses TRBV7-2 with TRBJ2-5; TRBD1 is a possible D gene (6 bases). The ends were cut back, 7 bases at V and 4 bases at J, with 16 bases in the middle. Per germline, CDR1 SGHTA and CDR2 FQGNSA. The CDR3 is 14 residues long.

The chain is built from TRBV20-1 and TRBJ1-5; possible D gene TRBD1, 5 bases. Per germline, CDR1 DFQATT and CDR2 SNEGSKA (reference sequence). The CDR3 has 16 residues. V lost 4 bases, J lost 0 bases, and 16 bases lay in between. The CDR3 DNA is TGCAGTGCTATCCTTGGGGGGGAGGTTAGCAATCAGCCCCAGCATTTT. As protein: CSAILGGEVSNQPQHF.

The CDR3 is CASSSRGPVSSGANVLTF. CDR3 sequence (DNA): TGCGCCAGCAGCTCCCGCGGGCCGGTTTCCTCTGGGGCCAACGTCCTGACTTTC. The chain links TRBV5-1 to TRBJ2-6, with D tentatively TRBD2 (5 bases). This CDR3 has 18 residues. The germline V and J ends were trimmed by 3 bases and 0 bases, with 16 bases remaining between them. The germline V gene encodes CDR1 SGHRS and CDR2 YFSETQ.

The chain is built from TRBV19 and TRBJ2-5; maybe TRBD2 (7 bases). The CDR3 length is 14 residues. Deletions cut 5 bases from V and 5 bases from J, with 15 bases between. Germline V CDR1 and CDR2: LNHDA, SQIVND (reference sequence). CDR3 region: CASSSRGAQETQYF. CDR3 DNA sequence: TGTGCCAGTAGTTCCCGGGGGGCCCAGGAGACCCAGTACTTC.

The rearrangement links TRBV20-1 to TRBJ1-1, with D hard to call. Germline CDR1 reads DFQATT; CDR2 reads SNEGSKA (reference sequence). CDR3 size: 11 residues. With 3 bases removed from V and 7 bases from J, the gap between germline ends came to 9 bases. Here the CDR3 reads CSAREDLEAFF. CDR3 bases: TGCAGTGCTAGGGAAGACCTTGAAGCTTTCTTT.

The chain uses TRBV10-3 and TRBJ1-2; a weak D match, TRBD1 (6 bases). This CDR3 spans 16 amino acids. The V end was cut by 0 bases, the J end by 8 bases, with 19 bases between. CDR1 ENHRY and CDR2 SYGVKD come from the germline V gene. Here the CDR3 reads CAISESPRGTSKGYTF. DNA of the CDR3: TGTGCCATCAGTGAGTCCCCCAGGGGAACGTCGAAAGGCTACACCTTC.

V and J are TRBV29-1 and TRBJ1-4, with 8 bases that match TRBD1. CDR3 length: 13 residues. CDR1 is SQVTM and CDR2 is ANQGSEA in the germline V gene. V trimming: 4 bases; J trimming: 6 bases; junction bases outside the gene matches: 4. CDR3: CSVVTTGDEKLFF. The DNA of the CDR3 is TGCAGCGTTGTAACGACAGGGGATGAAAAACTGTTTTTT.

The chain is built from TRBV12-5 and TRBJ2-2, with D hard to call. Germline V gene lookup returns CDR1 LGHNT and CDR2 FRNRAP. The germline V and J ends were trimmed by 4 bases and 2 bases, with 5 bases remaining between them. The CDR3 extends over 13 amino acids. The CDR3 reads CASGSGNTGELFF. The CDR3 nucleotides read TGTGCTAGTGGTTCCGGAAACACCGGGGAGCTGTTTTTT.

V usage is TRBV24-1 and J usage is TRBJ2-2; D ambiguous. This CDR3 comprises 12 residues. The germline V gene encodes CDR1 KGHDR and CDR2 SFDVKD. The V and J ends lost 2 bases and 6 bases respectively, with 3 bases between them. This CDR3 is CATSDSSGELFF. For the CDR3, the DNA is TGTGCCACCAGTGATTCCTCCGGGGAGCTGTTTTTT.

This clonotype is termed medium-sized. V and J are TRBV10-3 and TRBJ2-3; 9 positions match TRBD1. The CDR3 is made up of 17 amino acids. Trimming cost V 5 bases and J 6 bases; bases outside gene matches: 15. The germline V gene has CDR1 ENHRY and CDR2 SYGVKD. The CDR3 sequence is CAISLLGGTGPKDTQYF. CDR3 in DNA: TGTGCCATCAGTCTCCTGGGTGGGACAGGGCCCAAGGATACGCAGTATTTT.

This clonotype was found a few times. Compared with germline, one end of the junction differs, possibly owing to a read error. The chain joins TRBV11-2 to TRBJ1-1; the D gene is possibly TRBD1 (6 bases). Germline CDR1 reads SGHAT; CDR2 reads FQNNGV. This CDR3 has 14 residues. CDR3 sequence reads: CASSKQGGGTEALF. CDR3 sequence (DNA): TGTGCCAGCAGCAAACAGGGCGGGGGTACTGAAGCTCTCTTT.

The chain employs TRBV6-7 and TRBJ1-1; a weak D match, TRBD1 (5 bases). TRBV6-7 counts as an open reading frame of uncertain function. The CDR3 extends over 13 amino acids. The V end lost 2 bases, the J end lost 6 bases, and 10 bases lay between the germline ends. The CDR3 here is CASSYKAGPEAFF. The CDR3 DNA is TGTGCCAGCAGTTACAAGGCGGGACCTGAAGCTTTCTTT.

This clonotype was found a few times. The CDR3 region has the DNA TGTGCCAGCAGCCAAGGTGGGATGGAGAGTTATGGCTACACCTTC. Its translation: CASSQGGMESYGYTF. This chain connects TRBV14 to TRBJ1-2, with D unresolved. Trimming removed 1 base at V and 5 bases at J, with 14 bases between. The CDR3 covers 15 residues. Germline CDR1 is SGHDN and CDR2 is FVKESK.

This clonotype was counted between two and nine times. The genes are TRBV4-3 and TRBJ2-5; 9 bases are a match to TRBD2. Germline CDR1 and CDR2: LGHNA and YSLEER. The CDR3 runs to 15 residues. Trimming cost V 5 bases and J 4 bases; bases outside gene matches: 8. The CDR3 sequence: CASSTRSSGGETQYF. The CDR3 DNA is TGCGCCAGCAGCACCAGAAGTAGCGGGGGAGAGACCCAGTACTTC.

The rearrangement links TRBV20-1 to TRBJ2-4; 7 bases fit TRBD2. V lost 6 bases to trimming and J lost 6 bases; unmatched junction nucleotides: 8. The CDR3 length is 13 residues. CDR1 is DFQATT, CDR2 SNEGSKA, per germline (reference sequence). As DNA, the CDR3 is TGCAGTGCATATAAGCGGGGCGGAAACATTCAGTACTTC. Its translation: CSAYKRGGNIQYF.

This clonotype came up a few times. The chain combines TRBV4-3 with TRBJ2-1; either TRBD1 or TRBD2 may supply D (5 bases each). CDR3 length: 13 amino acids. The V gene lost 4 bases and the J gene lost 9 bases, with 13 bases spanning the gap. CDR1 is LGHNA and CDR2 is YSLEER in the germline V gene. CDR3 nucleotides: TGCGCCAGCAGCCGCGAGGGGCTTACTGAGCAGTTCTTC. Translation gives CASSREGLTEQFF.

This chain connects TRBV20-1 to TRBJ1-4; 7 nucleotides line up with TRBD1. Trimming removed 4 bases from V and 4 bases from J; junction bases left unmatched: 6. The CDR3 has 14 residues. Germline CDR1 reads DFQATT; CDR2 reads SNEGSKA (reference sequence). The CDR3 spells CSATTGTDNEKLFF. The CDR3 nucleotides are TGCAGTGCTACGACCGGGACAGATAATGAAAAACTGTTTTTT.

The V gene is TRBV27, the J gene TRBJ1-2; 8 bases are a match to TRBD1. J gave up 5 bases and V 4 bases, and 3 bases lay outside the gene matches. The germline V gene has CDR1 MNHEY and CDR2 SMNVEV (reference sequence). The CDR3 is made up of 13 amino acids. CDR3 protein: CASSYRTGYGYTF. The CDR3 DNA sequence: TGTGCCAGCAGTTATCGGACAGGGTATGGCTACACCTTC.

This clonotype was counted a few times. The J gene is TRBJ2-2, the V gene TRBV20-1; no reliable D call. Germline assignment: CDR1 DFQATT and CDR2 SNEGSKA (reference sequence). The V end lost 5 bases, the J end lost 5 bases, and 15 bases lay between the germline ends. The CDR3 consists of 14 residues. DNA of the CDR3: TGCAGTGCTTCCCAAAGTCCGGGTACCGGGGAGCTGTTTTTT. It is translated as CSASQSPGTGELFF.

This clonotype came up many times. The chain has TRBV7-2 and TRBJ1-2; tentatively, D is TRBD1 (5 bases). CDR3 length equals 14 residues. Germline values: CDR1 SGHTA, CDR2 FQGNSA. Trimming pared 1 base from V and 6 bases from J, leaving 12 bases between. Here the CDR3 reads CASSLGPGSDGYTF. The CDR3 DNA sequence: TGTGCCAGCAGCTTAGGACCAGGGTCGGATGGCTACACCTTC.

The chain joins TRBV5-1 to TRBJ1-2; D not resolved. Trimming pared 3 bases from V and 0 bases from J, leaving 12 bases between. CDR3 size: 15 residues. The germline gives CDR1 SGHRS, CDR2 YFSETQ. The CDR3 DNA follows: TGCGCCAGCAGCTCGAAACAGCAAGCTAACTATGGCTACACCTTC. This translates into CASSSKQQANYGYTF.

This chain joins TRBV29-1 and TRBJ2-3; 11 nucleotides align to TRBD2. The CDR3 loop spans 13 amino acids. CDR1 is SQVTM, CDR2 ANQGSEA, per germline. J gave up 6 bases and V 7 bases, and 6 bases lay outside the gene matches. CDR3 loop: CSAAPSGGDTQYF. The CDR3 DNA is TGCAGCGCCGCGCCTAGCGGGGGGGATACGCAGTATTTT.

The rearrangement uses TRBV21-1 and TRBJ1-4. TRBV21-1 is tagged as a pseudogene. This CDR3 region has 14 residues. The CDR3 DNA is TGTGCCAGCAGCAAAGAATCGGGACTCGAAAAACTGTTTTTT. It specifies CASSKESGLEKLFF.

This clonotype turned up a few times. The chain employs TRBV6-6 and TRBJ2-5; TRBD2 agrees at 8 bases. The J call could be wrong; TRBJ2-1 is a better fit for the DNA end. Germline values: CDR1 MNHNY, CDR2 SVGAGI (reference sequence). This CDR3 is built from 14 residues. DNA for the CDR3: TGTGCCGGTCGTCATAGCGGGGTAACCAATGAGCAGTTCTTC. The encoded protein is CAGRHSGVTNEQFF.

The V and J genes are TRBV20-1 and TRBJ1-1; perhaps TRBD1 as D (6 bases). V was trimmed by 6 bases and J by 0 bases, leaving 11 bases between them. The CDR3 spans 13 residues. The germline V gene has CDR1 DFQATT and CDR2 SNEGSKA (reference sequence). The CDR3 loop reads CSAVGQLNTEAFF. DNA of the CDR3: TGCAGTGCGGTTGGACAGCTGAACACTGAAGCTTTCTTT.